The T cell receptor beta chain described here comes from a study of cytomegalovirus exposure and HLA in healthy donors. J was trimmed by 0 bases and V by 1 base; bases with no gene match: 3. The V gene's germline CDR1 is SGHTA and CDR2 FQGNSA. This CDR3 contains 17 residues. Generated by immunoSEQ multiplex PCR, the TCRdb table keeps only in-frame clones and is missing some. The table records under 70,000 clones, around 88% of them present only once. This chain connects TRBV7-2 to TRBJ2-6; TRBD1 matches 7 bases. The sample was PBMCs. The clonotype originates from a young woman in good health and CMV-seronegative. This CDR3 reads CASSLVGGYSGANVLTF. Here the CDR3 DNA reads TGTGCCAGCAGCTTAGTAGGGGGCTACTCTGGGGCCAACGTCCTGACTTTC. Using reference TRBV7-2 and TRBJ2-6 for the parts outside the CDR3, the full variable domain is GAGVSQSPSNKVTEKGKDVELRCDPISGHTALYWYRQSLGQGLEFLIYFQGNSAPDKSGLPSDRFSAERTGGSVSTLTIQRTQQEDSAVYLCASSLVGGYSGANVLTFGAGSRLTVL.